This T cell receptor (beta chain) was captured in a study of regulatory T cells in long-lasting Graves disease listed by TCRdb under 2021. Background for the entire study: Patients with newly diagnosed Graves' disease had been on antithyroid drugs for under 3 months. Persistent Graves' disease patients were compared with newly diagnosed Graves' disease patients by peripheral blood TCR sequencing and RNA sequencing. The study took place in China and was registered as a clinical trial. TCR sequencing covered 13 persistent and approximately 20 newly diagnosed Graves' disease patients, about 35 samples in total. Study-wide findings and limitations: Only peripheral blood was studied, because thyroid tissue, the primary lesion, was inaccessible. Compared with newly diagnosed patients, persistent Graves' disease patients had lower TCR Shannon entropy and fewer highly expanded clones, which suggests clonal expansion. Persistent patients shared more public clonotypes among themselves (around 3,000) than newly diagnosed patients did (approximately 900). The authors acknowledged the small sample size as a limitation that may reduce accuracy. Persistent disease showed preferential use of TRBV28, TRBJ1-2 and TRBJ2-5, whereas newly diagnosed disease favored TRBV20-1 and TRBJ2-1. Sequencing and analysis were limited to the TCR beta chain.

Receptors were amplified or captured by multiplex PCR. Sequenced using an Illumina HiSeq 4000. CDR3 regions were amplified by Arm-PCR with iRepertoire HTBI primers to construct TCR beta libraries. Before sequencing, the PCR products underwent gel purification. The original pipeline was this. Across samples, 60 to 75 TRBV and 13 to 15 TRBJ segments were identified and used for gene usage analysis of CDR3 amino acid clonotypes. COPE and FqMerger were used to merge filtered high-quality paired reads into contigs. BLAST was used to align contigs to the IMGT TRBV, TRBD and TRBJ reference genes, and CDR3 was defined following IMGT. Any clonotype with a frequency above 0.1% was counted as a highly expanded clone. Repertoire diversity was measured by Shannon entropy, and V-J evenness by the Gini coefficient. A clonotype found in more than one individual was treated as public. In TCRdb, the public reads were trimmed at Q25 with fastp and aligned with MiXCR, with productive beta chains retained. Every entry covers one CDR3 protein and lists the most common genes and DNA from its rows. The V and J calls shown here were made by TCRdb, not taken from the authors' results. The sample table contains some 450,000 distinct CDR3 sequences; only one count was recorded for less than 20% of them. Jointly, the top ten make up 9.5% to 12% of the sample.

This sample's time point label indicates: newly diagnosed GD, antithyroid drugs for less than 3 months. For both TCR sequencing and RNA sequencing, RNA was extracted from PBMCs in TRIzol. Graves' disease was diagnosed according to American Thyroid Association guidelines. Recruitment of patients was carried out at an endocrinology department in Xi'an, China. Each patient gave roughly 8.4 milliliters of peripheral blood, collected in an EDTA anticoagulant tube. Ficoll Paque Plus density gradient separation was used to isolate PBMCs, and no further T cell sorting was done. An Agilent 2100 Bioanalyzer and agarose gel were used to check RNA quality, while a NanoDrop 2000 measured RNA concentration. V sheds 3 bases and J sheds 8 bases, leaving 10 bases between their ends. CDR1 and CDR2 are drawn from the germline V gene (reference sequence): GTSNPN, SVGIG. The CDR3 sequence holds 12 residues, the cysteine and phenylalanine included. Only the CDR3 part of the read is kept: 36 bases, read in frame from the first base.

In this sample, this clonotype turned up many times. Its target antigen remains unknown. Per-base qualities were not stored, and no clone one base away is much larger. The sample was also linked to a second study, of T cells in Graves' hyperthyroidism and ophthalmopathy. The other study reports the following: Stable Graves' hyperthyroidism was defined as no progression to ophthalmopathy during 18 months of follow-up. Hyperthyroidism patients were newly diagnosed, with disease duration under 2 months, and aged 18 to 65 years. Patients with uncontrolled infections, other autoimmune diseases, pregnancy or lactation were excluded. Clinical symptoms, serum thyroxine and TRAb, thyroid ultrasound, and orbital computed tomography formed the basis for the diagnoses. The TCR CDR3 was subjected to a first round of RT-PCR using the HTBI primer set and the Qiagen OneStep RT-PCR kit. Blood samples also contained most of the expanded thyroid clonotypes (frequency above 0.001), which suggests that blood repertoires may reflect thyroid immune responses. A 13 V-J signature model separated ophthalmopathy from stable hyperthyroidism, with about 88% sensitivity and roughly 81% specificity in cross-validation and 80%/75% in testing. During validation, the model predicted progression to ophthalmopathy a median of about 6.5 months ahead of onset, with almost 71% sensitivity and less than 85% specificity. To identify TCR V-J signatures that set the groups apart, the researchers used a discovery cohort of more than 95 patients, made up of 43 with Graves' ophthalmopathy and 55 to 65 with stable Graves' hyperthyroidism. Prospective prediction of ophthalmopathy was tested in an independent validation cohort of some 19 hyperthyroidism patients and 15 to 17 patients who later progressed to ophthalmopathy. The 85 to 100 discovery patients were divided at random into training and test sets in a 7:3 ratio. The study also compared thyroid tissue and blood T-cell repertoires from roughly six Graves' hyperthyroidism patients. After sampling, hyperthyroidism patients received methimazole starting at 30 mg daily, and ophthalmopathy patients received high-dose intravenous methylprednisolone. The libraries were constructed in a second round of multiplex PCR and then size-selected and purified. Sequencing of the libraries was done on an Illumina HiSeq2000 using paired-end 100 bp reads. Raw data were processed with SOAPnuke, discarding reads with adapters, uncalled bases, mean Phred below 15, or no exact constant-primer or identifier match. High-quality paired reads were merged using COPE v1.2.5, and each unique nucleotide sequence was defined as a clonotype. Clonotypes were aligned to IMGT TRBV, TRBD and TRBJ reference segments using MiTCR v1.1. The analysis was restricted to V-J combinations with a frequency above 0.0001, which together covered about 99% of the repertoires. The TCS score was defined as the ratio of F50 (clonal expansion) to E x V (chaos), calculated using BLOSUM62-based TCRdist between CDR3 peptides within each V-J. Welch's t-statistics and random forest reduced fewer than 600 V-J features to 10 to 15, which were used in a naive Bayes classifier (R e1071). No statistical method was used to set the sample size in advance, and investigators knew the group allocation. TCR Vbeta CDR3 sequencing of 130 to 150 peripheral blood samples (fewer than 45 ophthalmopathy, about 80 hyperthyroidism and approximately 17 progressor patients) is reported in the paper.

The specimen comprised peripheral blood mononuclear cells (PBMCs), sampled at new diagnosis, from a patient treated with antithyroid drugs. The chain is assembled from TRBV30 and TRBJ2-2, with an unclear D gene assignment. The TCR was taken from a woman younger than 45 with Graves disease. Donor details come from another sample of the same person, matched by shared clones. The CDR3 in this case is CAWRRHVGELFF. DNA sequence: TGTGCCTGGAGGAGACATGTGGGGGAGCTGTTTTTT.